Below, 18 T cell receptor beta chains from the same sample are listed, as sequenced in a study of OX40 agonist ivuxolimab in advanced cancers. Profiled with immunoSEQ multiplex PCR; TCRdb holds only in-frame clones, not every one. The data hold some 8,800 clones, with almost 90% observed a single time. Sequenced material: CD4+ or CD8+ T cells sorted from blood, taken in a trial of the OX40 agonist ivuxolimab. These receptors were obtained from an adult with an advanced solid tumor such as melanoma, head and neck, liver or kidney cancer.

The CDR3 loop reads CASRTGWFSYEQYF. In nucleotides, the CDR3 is TGTGCCAGCAGGACTGGTTGGTTCTCCTACGAGCAGTACTTC. The chain combines TRBV6-5 with TRBJ2-7; D gene unclear. The CDR3 contains 14 residues. CDR1 is MNHEY, CDR2 SVGAGI, per germline. V dropped 6 bases and J dropped 0 bases, with 12 bases sitting between them.

The chain is built from TRBV19 and TRBJ2-3; D is tentatively TRBD1 or TRBD2 (5 bases each). Germline-derived CDR1 and CDR2 are LNHDA and SQIVND (reference sequence). Between the trimmed V and J ends, which lost 3 bases and 0 bases, there was a span of 7 bases. This CDR3 region has 14 residues. CDR3 region: CASSIRDSTDTQYF. In DNA form, the CDR3 reads TGTGCCAGTAGTATTAGGGACAGCACAGATACGCAGTATTTT.

The V and J genes are TRBV21-1 and TRBJ2-7; no DNA check was done on the table's D call, TRBD1. TRBV21-1 is recorded as a pseudogene. This CDR3 has 11 residues. In nucleotides, the CDR3 is TGTGCCAGCAGTTACAACTACGAGCAGTACTTC. It encodes CASSYNYEQYF.

This chain joins TRBV5-6 and TRBJ2-3; TRBD2 matches at 13 bases. With 0 bases clipped from V and 6 bases from J, the junction kept 1 base outside the gene matches. This CDR3 region has 15 residues. The germline gives CDR1 SGHDT, CDR2 YYEEEE. In DNA, the CDR3 is TGTGCCAGCAGCTTGGGGACTAGCGGGGGTGATACGCAGTATTTT. Encoded protein: CASSLGTSGGDTQYF.

This rearrangement joins TRBV4-2 to TRBJ1-2; 9 bases are shared with TRBD1. V shed 8 bases and J 4 bases; nucleotides not matched to a gene: 5. Germline-derived CDR1 and CDR2 are LGHNA and YNFKEQ. The CDR3 is 13 amino acids. The CDR3 region has the DNA TGTGCCAGCGGCGGACAGGGGACCTATGGCTACACCTTC. Protein product: CASGGQGTYGYTF.

This rearrangement joins TRBV9 to TRBJ1-1; weak D call: TRBD1 (6 bases). CDR1 and CDR2 (germline): SGDLS, YYNGEE. The CDR3 is 13 residues long. Trimming stripped 4 bases from V and 8 bases from J, with 15 bases between. The CDR3 DNA follows: TGTGCCAGCAGCACCTCCGGGGGGCAGGAAGCTTTCTTT. Translating gives CASSTSGGQEAFF.

This chain links TRBV6-1 with TRBJ2-7; 11 bases are shared with TRBD1. Per the germline V gene, CDR1 is MNHNS and CDR2 is SASEGT. This CDR3 comprises 14 residues. V dropped 6 bases and J dropped 6; count of bases not matched to a gene: 7. Written as DNA, the CDR3 is TGTGCCAGCAGCGAGGGACAGGGGGTTACCGAGCAGTACTTC. Translating gives CASSEGQGVTEQYF.

The chain uses TRBV7-9 and TRBJ2-7; 9 bases map to TRBD1. The V gene's germline CDR1 is SEHNR and CDR2 FQNEAQ (reference sequence). Germline trimming cut 0 bases from V and 7 bases from J; bases unmatched to any gene: 10. The CDR3 totals 16 residues. CDR3 sequence reads: CASSLAGTGPHVEQYF. For the CDR3, the DNA is TGTGCCAGCAGCTTAGCCGGGACAGGGCCTCATGTTGAGCAGTACTTC.

This rearrangement joins TRBV2 to TRBJ1-5; 9 bases fit TRBD1. Germline CDR1 reads SNHLY; CDR2 reads FYNNEI. The CDR3 length is 16 residues. The V and J ends lost 4 bases and 5 bases, in that order; junction bases with no gene match: 9. In DNA form, the CDR3 reads TGTGCCAGCAGTGGAGACAGGGGGAGAAGCGATCAGCCCCAGCATTTT. Encoded protein: CASSGDRGRSDQPQHF.

The gene calls are TRBV6-5 and TRBJ2-5; TRBD2 matches 7 bases. J gave up 5 bases and V 4 bases, and 7 bases lay outside the gene matches. The CDR3 totals 14 residues. Germline loops: CDR1 MNHEY, CDR2 SVGAGI. The CDR3 loop is CASSFGLGGETQYF. CDR3 nucleotide sequence: TGTGCCAGCAGTTTCGGGCTGGGAGGGGAGACCCAGTACTTC.

The chain employs TRBV21-1 and TRBJ1-1; TRBD1, the D gene given by the table, was not confirmed from the DNA. TRBV21-1 is labeled a pseudogene. The CDR3 contains 14 residues. The CDR3 loop reads CASRSWGSYTEAFF. DNA for the CDR3: TGTGCCAGCAGGTCGTGGGGCTCTTACACTGAAGCTTTCTTT.

The chain is built from TRBV28 and TRBJ2-7, with TRBD1 identical over 8 bases. Per the germline V gene, CDR1 is MDHEN and CDR2 is SYDVKM. Germline trimming cut 2 bases from V and 6 bases from J; bases unmatched to any gene: 6. This CDR3 spans 14 amino acids. The CDR3 DNA reads TGTGCCAGCAGTTTAAGGGTCAGGGGGCCCGAGCAGTACTTC. Its translation is CASSLRVRGPEQYF.

This chain links TRBV27 with TRBJ1-2, with D tentatively TRBD1 (6 bases). Trimming cost V 0 bases and J 5 bases, with 10 bases left between them. The germline V gene encodes CDR1 MNHEY and CDR2 SMNVEV (reference sequence). This CDR3 is built from 14 residues. Written as DNA, the CDR3 is TGTGCCAGCAGTTTATCAGGACAGACTTATGGCTACACCTTC. It encodes CASSLSGQTYGYTF.

The chain links TRBV9 to TRBJ1-1; D is perhaps TRBD1 (6 bases). CDR1 is SGDLS and CDR2 is YYNGEE in the germline V gene. The CDR3 runs 14 residues. V dropped 7 bases and J dropped 0 bases, with 13 bases sitting between them. CDR3 residues: CASAPGALNTEAFF. CDR3 nucleotide sequence: TGTGCCAGCGCACCAGGGGCGTTGAACACTGAAGCTTTCTTT.

This clone has just a few counts. This chain joins TRBV9 and TRBJ2-3; tentative D call: TRBD2 (6 bases). V dropped 0 bases and J dropped 2 bases, with 16 bases sitting between them. Germline assignment: CDR1 SGDLS and CDR2 YYNGEE. The CDR3 extends over 17 amino acids. This CDR3 is CASSVGGLATPTDTQYF. The CDR3 DNA is TGTGCCAGCAGCGTAGGGGGTCTAGCGACTCCCACAGATACGCAGTATTTT.

The chain links TRBV10-2 to TRBJ1-2; 12 bases are shared with TRBD1. The trim removed 0 bases at V and 0 bases at J, leaving 8 bases unmatched. From germline, CDR1 is WSHSY and CDR2 SAAADI. CDR3 length equals 19 residues. CDR3 region: CASSESLSGQGASNYGYTF. The CDR3 nucleotides read TGCGCCAGCAGTGAGTCGTTATCGGGACAGGGGGCCTCTAACTATGGCTACACCTTC.

The genes are TRBV6-6 and TRBJ1-4; D is perhaps TRBD1 (5 bases). With 6 bases removed from V and 0 bases from J, the gap between germline ends came to 11 bases. The CDR3 runs to 15 residues. CDR1 and CDR2 (germline): MNHNY, SVGAGI (reference sequence). CDR3: CASRLGTPTNEKLFF. The CDR3 DNA is TGTGCCAGCAGGCTTGGGACTCCAACTAATGAAAAACTGTTTTTT.

The V call is TRBV5-3, the J call TRBJ2-6; D might be TRBD1 or TRBD2, each matching 5 bases. TRBV5-3 is recorded as an ORF, its role being uncertain. V was cut by 2 bases and J by 1 base, with 22 bases left in between. The CDR3 loop spans 20 amino acids. The CDR3 here is CARSLKRGSYPISGANVLTF. The CDR3 bases are TGTGCCAGAAGCTTAAAGAGGGGAAGTTACCCCATATCTGGGGCCAACGTCCTGACTTTC.